A single sample is the source of the 5 T cell receptor beta chains below, sequenced in a study of OX40 agonist ivuxolimab in advanced cancers. Library prep was done by the immunoSEQ multiplex PCR assay. The immuneACCESS repertoire file appears here via TCRdb, limited to in-frame rearrangements. These files lack a portion of the clones; in checked studies, under half of the deficit traces to unresolved V genes, and the cause of the others is not known. This sample is represented by tens of thousands of clones; about 90% of them were singletons. Jointly, the top ten make up around 1.8% of the sample. The sample was CD4+ or CD8+ T cells sorted from blood, taken in a trial of the OX40 agonist ivuxolimab. The receptor source for this set is an adult with an advanced solid tumor such as melanoma, head and neck, liver or kidney cancer.

The chain couples TRBV10-3 to TRBJ2-5; 7 positions agree with TRBD1. Germline V gene data show CDR1 as ENHRY and CDR2 as SYGVKD. The CDR3 loop spans 13 amino acids. The junction had 5 bases not matched to a gene; V was cut back by 5 bases and J by 5 bases. The CDR3 DNA reads TGTGCCATCAGTCGACAGGGTGGTGAGACCCAGTACTTC. Protein sequence: CAISRQGGETQYF.

The chain couples TRBV5-4 to TRBJ2-5; the D gene is possibly TRBD1 (6 bases). The V gene's germline CDR1 is SGHNT and CDR2 YYREEE (reference sequence). This CDR3 spans 14 amino acids. V lost 4 bases, J lost 5 bases, and 15 bases lay in between. CDR3 DNA: TGTGCCAGCAGCCTCCAGGGGCGAGGCGAGACCCAGTACTTC. Translated, it gives CASSLQGRGETQYF.

V usage is TRBV9 and J usage is TRBJ2-1; no clear D gene. Germline V lookup: CDR1 SGDLS, CDR2 YYNGEE. The CDR3 extends over 13 amino acids. V lost 2 bases to trimming and J lost 5 bases, with 8 bases between them. The chain's CDR3 is CASSVDANNEQFF. The DNA of the CDR3 is TGTGCCAGCAGCGTGGACGCCAACAATGAGCAGTTCTTC.

The rearrangement links TRBV6-5 to TRBJ1-5; unclear D gene. The ends were cut back, 8 bases at V and 6 bases at J, with 11 bases in the middle. CDR1 is MNHEY and CDR2 is SVGAGI in the germline V gene. The CDR3 contains 12 residues. In nucleotides, the CDR3 is TGTGCCAGCGGGAGGGCCGGTCAGCCCCAGCATTTT. Translating it yields CASGRAGQPQHF.

The V gene is TRBV4-2, the J gene TRBJ1-4; 7 nucleotides align to TRBD1. V was clipped by 3 bases and J by 7 bases; unmatched bases: 11. CDR3 length: 16 amino acids. In germline, CDR1 is LGHNA, CDR2 YNFKEQ. The CDR3 DNA is TGTGCCAGCAGCCAGGGGCAGGGGGGGGCGAGTGAAAAACTGTTTTTT. This gives the protein CASSQGQGGASEKLFF.